This T cell receptor (beta chain) emerged from a study of blood T cell repertoires in COVID-19. Background on the study: Acute and convalescent COVID-19 specimens originated in the United States, Italy and Spain. In each case, the material was cDNA or gDNA derived from T cells, B-cell-depleted T cells, or PBMCs.

Original data processing: Amplification of reference gene primers was used by the study to estimate nucleated cell counts. TCRdb keeps only in-frame clones here, not all; method: immunoSEQ multiplex PCR. The V and J calls and the clone size are those of that table, but D and trimming were determined from the DNA. The sample includes roughly 87,000 clones, around four fifths of them seen just once. The J segment lost 3 bases and the V segment lost 4 bases, leaving 11 bases of the junction unmatched. The germline gives CDR1 KGHSH, CDR2 LQKENI. This CDR3 has 17 amino acids. The receptor comes from a woman in her 70s with acute or convalescent COVID-19. This chain uses TRBV18 with TRBJ2-3, with TRBD2 matching over 9 bases. Sequencing used peripheral blood. CDR3 protein: CASSQSRRGGPTDTQYF. As DNA, the CDR3 is TGTGCCAGCTCACAATCGAGGCGGGGGGGCCCAACAGATACGCAGTATTTT.